Shown below are 2 T cell receptor beta chains from a single sample sequenced in a study of blood T cell repertoires in COVID-19. Using immunoSEQ multiplex PCR, the repertoire was profiled, and TCRdb retains in-frame clones only, with some absent. The table has around 260,000 clones, roughly 88% seen once. Sequenced material: PBMCs or T cells enriched from blood (not recorded which). The receptor set was obtained from a woman in her twenties or thirties who had recovered from COVID-19.

The rearrangement joins TRBV10-1 to TRBJ2-2, with 7 nucleotides matching TRBD1. The CDR3 totals 15 residues. V shed 3 bases and J 6 bases; nucleotides not matched to a gene: 7. The V gene's germline CDR1 is WNHNN and CDR2 SYGVQD (reference sequence). CDR3 in DNA: TGCGCCAGCAGTGAAAGGGCAGGGGGTCCCGGGGAGCTGTTTTTT. As protein: CASSERAGGPGELFF.

The chain is built from TRBV30 and TRBJ2-1, with 7 bases aligning to TRBD1. V trimming: 4 bases; J trimming: 0 bases; junction bases outside the gene matches: 6. Germline V CDR1 and CDR2: GTSNPN, SVGIG (reference sequence). This CDR3 has 15 residues. DNA for the CDR3: TGTGCCTGGACGCCGGGACAGAGCTCCTACAATGAGCAGTTCTTC. Protein sequence: CAWTPGQSSYNEQFF.